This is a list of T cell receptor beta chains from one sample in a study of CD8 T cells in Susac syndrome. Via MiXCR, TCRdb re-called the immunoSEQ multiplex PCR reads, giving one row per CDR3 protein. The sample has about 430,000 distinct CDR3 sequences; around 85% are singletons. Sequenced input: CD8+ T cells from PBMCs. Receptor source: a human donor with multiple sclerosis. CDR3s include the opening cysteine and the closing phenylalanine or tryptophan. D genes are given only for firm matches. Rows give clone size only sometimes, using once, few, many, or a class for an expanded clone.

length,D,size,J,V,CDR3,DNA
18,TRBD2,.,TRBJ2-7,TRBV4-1,CASSPGTSGRAVGYEQYF,TGCGCCAGCAGCCCGGGGACTAGCGGGAGGGCCGTTGGATACGAGCAGTACTTC
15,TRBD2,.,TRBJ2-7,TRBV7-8,CASSSGSGTFYEQYF,TGTGCCAGCAGTTCCGGTAGCGGGACATTCTACGAGCAGTACTTC
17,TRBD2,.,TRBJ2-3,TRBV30,CAWRPPPPAGVTDTQYF,TGTGCCTGGAGGCCCCCCCCACCAGCGGGAGTAACAGATACGCAGTATTTT
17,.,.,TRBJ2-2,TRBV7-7,CASSLVIGDGNTGELFF,TGTGCTAGCAGCTTAGTAATCGGGGACGGAAACACCGGGGAGCTGTTTTTT
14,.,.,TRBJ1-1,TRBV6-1,CASSDPQGNTEAFF,TGTGCCAGCAGTGACCCACAGGGGAACACTGAAGCTTTCTTT
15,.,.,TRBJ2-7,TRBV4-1,CASSQEGLSSYEQYF,TGCGCCAGCAGCCAAGAGGGCCTAAGCTCCTACGAGCAGTACTTC
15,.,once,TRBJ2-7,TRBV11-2,CASSLHGGQTYEQYF,TGTGCCAGCAGCTTACACGGGGGACAAACCTACGAGCAGTACTTC
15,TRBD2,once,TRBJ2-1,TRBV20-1,CSARLGGERYNEQFF,TGCAGTGCTAGGCTCGGGGGGGAAAGGTACAATGAGCAGTTCTTC
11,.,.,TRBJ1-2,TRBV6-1,CASSEGDGYTF,TGTGCCAGCAGTGAAGGGGATGGCTACACCTTC
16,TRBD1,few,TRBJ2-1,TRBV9,CASSVVGAGGRNEQFF,TGTGCCAGCAGCGTAGTGGGGGCAGGGGGTAGGAATGAGCAGTTCTTC
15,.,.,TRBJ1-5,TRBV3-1,CASSQDVSVNQPQHF,TGTGCCAGCAGCCAAGATGTGTCGGTAAATCAGCCCCAGCATTTT
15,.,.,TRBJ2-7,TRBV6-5,CASSLAASPSYEQYF,TGTGCCAGCAGTTTGGCAGCCTCACCATCCTACGAGCAGTACTTC
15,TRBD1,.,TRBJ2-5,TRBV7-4,CASSAGQGAQETQYF,TGTGCCAGCAGCGCAGGACAGGGGGCGCAAGAGACCCAGTACTTC
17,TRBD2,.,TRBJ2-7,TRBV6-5,CASSYSLVGEGRDEQYF,TGTGCCAGCAGTTACAGTTTAGTTGGGGAGGGCCGGGACGAGCAGTACTTC
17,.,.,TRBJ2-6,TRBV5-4,CASREGFPLSGANVLTF,TGTGCCAGCAGAGAAGGGTTCCCCCTCTCTGGGGCCAACGTCCTGACTTTC
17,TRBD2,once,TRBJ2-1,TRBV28,CASSLPFRREWYNEQFF,TGTGCCAGCAGTCTCCCTTTTAGGCGGGAGTGGTACAATGAGCAGTTCTTC
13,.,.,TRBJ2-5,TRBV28,CASSSDSGETQYF,TGTGCCAGCTCTAGCGACTCGGGAGAGACCCAGTACTTC
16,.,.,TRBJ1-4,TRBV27,CASSLSAPALNEKLFF,TGTGCCAGCAGTTTATCGGCGCCGGCCCTAAATGAAAAACTGTTTTTT
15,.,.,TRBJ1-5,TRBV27,CASSSSQGTPQPQHF,TGTGCCAGCAGTTCCTCGCAGGGCACCCCTCAGCCCCAGCATTTT
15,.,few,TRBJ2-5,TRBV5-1,CASSLFGPRAETQYF,TGCGCCAGCAGCTTGTTCGGACCTAGGGCAGAGACCCAGTACTTC
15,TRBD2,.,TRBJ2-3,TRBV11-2,CASSLVAGVVDTQYF,TGTGCCAGCAGCTTAGTTGCGGGAGTGGTAGATACGCAGTATTTT
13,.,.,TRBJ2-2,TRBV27,CASSGLLTGELFF,TGTGCCAGCAGTGGGCTTTTGACCGGGGAGCTGTTTTTT
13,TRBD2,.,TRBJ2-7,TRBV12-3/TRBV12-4,CASNGGGKYEQYF,TGTGCCAGCAACGGCGGGGGAAAATACGAGCAGTACTTC
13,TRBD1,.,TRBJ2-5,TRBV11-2,CASSTQTGIPQYF,TGTGCCAGCAGCACCCAGACAGGGATCCCCCAGTACTTC
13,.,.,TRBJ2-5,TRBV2,CASRARIQETQYF,TGTGCCAGCAGAGCCAGAATCCAAGAGACCCAGTACTTC
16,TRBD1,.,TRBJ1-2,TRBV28,CASSPGTGTLDGGYTF,TGTGCCAGCAGTCCCGGGACAGGGACCCTTGATGGTGGCTACACCTTC
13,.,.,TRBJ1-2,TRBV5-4,CASSQAVNYGYTF,TGTGCCAGCAGCCAAGCCGTTAACTATGGCTACACCTTC
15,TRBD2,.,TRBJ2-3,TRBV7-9,CASGIAGKSQDTQYF,TGTGCCAGCGGCATAGCGGGAAAAAGTCAAGATACGCAGTATTTT
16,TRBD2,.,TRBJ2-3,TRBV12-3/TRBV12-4,CASSFTLAGSTDTQYF,TGTGCCAGCAGTTTCACTCTAGCGGGGAGCACAGATACGCAGTATTTT
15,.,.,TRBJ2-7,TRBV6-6,CASSSVGEPSYEQYF,TGTGCCAGCAGCTCCGTTGGCGAACCCTCCTACGAGCAGTACTTC
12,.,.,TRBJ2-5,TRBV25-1,CASELTGETQYF,TGTGCCAGCGAATTAACCGGAGAGACCCAGTACTTC
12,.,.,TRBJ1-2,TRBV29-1,CSVQAGTPGYTF,TGCAGCGTCCAGGCCGGCACTCCTGGCTACACCTTC
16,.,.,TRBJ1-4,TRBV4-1,CASSQGISQGWEKLFF,TGCGCCAGCAGCCAAGGAATTTCACAGGGCTGGGAAAAACTGTTTTTT
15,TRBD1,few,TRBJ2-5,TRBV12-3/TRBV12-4,CASTEDRRKRETQYF,TGTGCCAGCACTGAGGACAGGAGGAAGCGAGAGACCCAGTACTTC
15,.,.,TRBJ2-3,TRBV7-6,CASSLGSGAPDTQYF,TGTGCCAGCAGCTTGGGGTCCGGGGCCCCAGATACGCAGTATTTT
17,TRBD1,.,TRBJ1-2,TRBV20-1,CSARDLGGGAGTYGYTF,TGCAGTGCTAGAGATCTGGGAGGGGGCGCGGGGACCTATGGCTACACCTTC
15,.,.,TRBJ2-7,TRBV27,CASTPTGDSAYEQYF,TGTGCCAGCACTCCCACGGGGGACTCCGCTTACGAGCAGTACTTC
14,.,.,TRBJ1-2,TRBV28,CASSLPTWSYGYTF,TGTGCCAGCAGTTTACCGACATGGTCCTATGGCTACACCTTC
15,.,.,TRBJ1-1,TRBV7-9,CASRSDPQGNTEAFF,TGTGCCAGCAGATCGGACCCCCAGGGGAACACTGAAGCTTTCTTT
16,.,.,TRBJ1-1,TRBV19,CASSIGGLPMNTEAFF,TGTGCCAGTAGTATAGGGGGACTACCTATGAACACTGAAGCTTTCTTT
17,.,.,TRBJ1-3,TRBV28,CASSHQQVWWSGNTIYF,TGTGCCAGCAGTCACCAACAGGTCTGGTGGTCTGGAAACACCATATATTTT
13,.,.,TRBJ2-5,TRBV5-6,CASSLGPKGTQYF,TGTGCCAGCAGCTTGGGACCTAAGGGGACCCAGTACTTC
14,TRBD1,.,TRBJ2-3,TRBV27,CASSFSGQGDTQYF,TGTGCCAGCAGTTTCTCGGGACAGGGGGATACGCAGTATTTT
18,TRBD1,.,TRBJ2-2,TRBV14,CASSQTPGTGDSTGELFF,TGTGCCAGCAGCCAAACCCCTGGGACAGGGGATTCCACCGGGGAGCTGTTTTTT
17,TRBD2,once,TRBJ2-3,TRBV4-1,CASSAAGLAGFRDTQYF,TGCGCCAGCAGCGCGGCGGGGCTAGCGGGATTTCGCGATACGCAGTATTTT
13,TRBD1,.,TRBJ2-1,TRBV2,CASRMTGSDEQFF,TGTGCCAGCAGGATGACAGGGAGCGATGAGCAGTTCTTC
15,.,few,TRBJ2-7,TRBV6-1,CASSPERTDYYEQYF,TGTGCCAGCAGCCCGGAGAGGACCGACTACTACGAGCAGTACTTC
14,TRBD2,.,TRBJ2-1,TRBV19,CASSPRSGSNEQFF,TGTGCCAGTAGTCCTCGTAGCGGGAGCAATGAGCAGTTCTTC
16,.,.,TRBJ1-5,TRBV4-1,CASSQVSGASNQPQHF,TGCGCCAGCAGCCAAGTTTCAGGAGCGAGCAATCAGCCCCAGCATTTT
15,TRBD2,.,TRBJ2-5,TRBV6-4,CASSSGLAVQETQYF,TGTGCCAGCAGCTCTGGACTAGCGGTACAAGAGACCCAGTACTTC
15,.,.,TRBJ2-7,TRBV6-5,CASSAPFTGAQRQYF,TGTGCCAGCAGTGCCCCCTTTACAGGCGCGCAGAGGCAGTACTTC
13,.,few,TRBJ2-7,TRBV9,CASSPDKWDEQYF,TGTGCCAGCAGCCCTGACAAGTGGGACGAGCAGTACTTC
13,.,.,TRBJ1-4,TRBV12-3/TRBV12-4,CASSLMGNEKLFF,TGTGCCAGCAGTTTAATGGGGAACGAAAAACTGTTTTTT
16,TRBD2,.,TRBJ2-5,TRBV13,CASKRTSGGYQETQYF,TGTGCCAGCAAAAGGACTAGCGGGGGCTACCAAGAGACCCAGTACTTC
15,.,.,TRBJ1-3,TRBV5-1,CASSWDGPSGNTIYF,TGCGCCAGCAGCTGGGACGGCCCCTCTGGAAACACCATATATTTT